This TCR beta chain was profiled in a study of control samples from healthy donors and cancer patients. The CDR3 is 16 residues long. With 5 bases clipped from V and 1 base from J, the junction kept 4 bases outside the gene matches. Germline-derived CDR1 and CDR2 are KGHDR and SFDVKD. TCRdb's table, derived via immunoSEQ multiplex PCR, lists solely in-frame clones and lacks some. The sample carries fewer than 120,000 clones, 88% recorded once. Sequencing used PBMCs. The V and J genes are TRBV24-1 and TRBJ1-1; 12 bases are shared with TRBD1. The TCR originated in a woman between 55 and 75 years old with lung cancer. The CDR3, as DNA: TGTGCCACCAGTGGAGGGACAGGGGGCCGGAACACTGAAGCTTTCTTT. Amino acid sequence: CATSGGTGGRNTEAFF.